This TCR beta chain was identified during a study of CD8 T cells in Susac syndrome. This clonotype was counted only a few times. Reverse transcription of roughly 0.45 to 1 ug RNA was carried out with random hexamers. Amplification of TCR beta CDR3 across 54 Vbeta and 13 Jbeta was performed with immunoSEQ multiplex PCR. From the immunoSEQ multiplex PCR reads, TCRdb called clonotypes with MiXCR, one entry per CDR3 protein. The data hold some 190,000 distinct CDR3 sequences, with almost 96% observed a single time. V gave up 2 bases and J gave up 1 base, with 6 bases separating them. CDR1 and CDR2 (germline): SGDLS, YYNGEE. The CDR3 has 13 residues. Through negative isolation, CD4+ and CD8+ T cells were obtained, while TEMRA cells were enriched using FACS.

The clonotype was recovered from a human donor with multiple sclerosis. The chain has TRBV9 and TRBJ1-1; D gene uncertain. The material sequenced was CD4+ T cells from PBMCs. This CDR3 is CASSVTSNTEAFF. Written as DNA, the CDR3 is TGTGCCAGCAGCGTCACCTCGAACACTGAAGCTTTCTTT.